This is a list of T cell receptor beta chains from one sample in a study of blood T cell repertoires in COVID-19. The method was immunoSEQ multiplex PCR; TCRdb's version includes in-frame clones alone and lacks a portion of them. The sample records 70,000 or so clones, about 86% being singletons. The sample taken for sequencing was peripheral blood. The receptors stem from a man aged 50-59 years with acute or convalescent COVID-19. CDR3s include the opening cysteine and the closing phenylalanine or tryptophan. The D gene is left open where the match is weak. Only some rows state a clone size, as once, few, many or a class for expanded clones.

-	TRBV3-1/TRBV3-2	TRBJ1-4	-	TGTGCCAGCAGCCACGACTCAGTGGACAAAAAACTGTTTTTT	CASSHDSVDKKLFF
-	TRBV2	TRBJ2-7	-	TGTGCCAGCAGTGAAATGGCAGGGCCCCTGTACGAGCAGTACTTC	CASSEMAGPLYEQYF
-	TRBV19	TRBJ2-2	-	TGTGCCAGTAGTATGCGGGGCGGGACCGGGGAGCTGTTTTTT	CASSMRGGTGELFF
-	TRBV2	TRBJ2-1	-	TGTGCCAGCCTCCGGGGTTGGAATGAGCAGTTCTTC	CASLRGWNEQFF
-	TRBV2	TRBJ2-7	-	TGTGCCAGCACTCTATCGGCAGGGAAGCCCTACGAGCAGTACTTC	CASTLSAGKPYEQYF
-	TRBV7-2	TRBJ1-4	-	TGTGCCAGCAGCTCCGGACAGTCAACTAATGAAAAACTGTTTTTT	CASSSGQSTNEKLFF
-	TRBV20-1	TRBJ2-7	-	TGCAGTATATCAGGGGTGCACGAGCAGTACTTC	CSISGVHEQYF
-	TRBV2	TRBJ2-2	TRBD1	TGTGCCAGCATGGGGACAGCGAACACCGGGGAGCTGTTTTTT	CASMGTANTGELFF
-	TRBV5-1	TRBJ1-1	TRBD1	TGCGCCAGCAGCCCGGTGGGACAGGGGGGAAGGACTGAAGCTTTCTTT	CASSPVGQGGRTEAFF
few	TRBV19	TRBJ1-4	TRBD1	TGTGCCAGTAGTCCCCGAACCGGGACAGAGAATGAAAAACTGTTTTTT	CASSPRTGTENEKLFF
-	TRBV5-1	TRBJ2-1	TRBD2	TGCGCCAGCTCAACTACAGACGGGACTAGTCCGCTCTTC	CASSTTDGTSPLF
-	TRBV7-9	TRBJ2-7	TRBD1	TGTGCCAGCAGCCCGGGACAGAATCGGCAGTACTTC	CASSPGQNRQYF
-	TRBV7-3	TRBJ2-7	-	TGTGCCAGCAGCTTATCCTCCGGCGGAGAGCAGTACTTC	CASSLSSGGEQYF
many	TRBV27	TRBJ2-3	TRBD2	TGTGCCAGCACGTCTCGCGGGGGTGCGCAGTATTTT	CASTSRGGAQYF
-	TRBV5-4	TRBJ2-1	TRBD1	TGTGCCAGCAGCCGCTGGGGGGCAGGGGGCTCTGAGCAGTTCTTC	CASSRWGAGGSEQFF
-	TRBV5-4	TRBJ2-3	-	TGTGCCAGCAGCTTGGCTACCCCCATGGGGCATACGCAGTATTTT	CASSLATPMGHTQYF
-	TRBV30	TRBJ1-2	-	TGTGCCTGGTTCAACACCTACTATGGCTACACCTTC	CAWFNTYYGYTF
-	TRBV7-3	TRBJ1-6	TRBD1	TGTGCCAGCAGCTCCCTAGGGACAGGGCAATCACCCCTCCACTTT	CASSSLGTGQSPLHF
-	TRBV10-3	TRBJ2-2	-	TGTGCCATCAGAGACAAAGGATTTAACACCGGGGAGCTGTTTTTT	CAIRDKGFNTGELFF
once	TRBV9	TRBJ2-2	-	TGTGCCAGCAGCGCCCACTCGATAGCCGGCAGAACCGGGGAGCTGTTTTTT	CASSAHSIAGRTGELFF
-	TRBV7-9	TRBJ2-3	TRBD1	TGTGCCAGCAGCTCCCTGGACAGGGCGGCCACAGATACGCAGTATTTT	CASSSLDRAATDTQYF
-	TRBV7-7	TRBJ2-1	-	TGTGCTAGCAGCGCCCGAACTACACCGGGTGAGCAGTTCTTC	CASSARTTPGEQFF
-	TRBV10-3	TRBJ2-7	TRBD2	TGTGCCATCAGTGATATAGCGGGGGGCCTCGACTCCTACGAGCAGTACTTC	CAISDIAGGLDSYEQYF
-	TRBV6-5	TRBJ2-7	-	TGTGCCAGCAGCTCAACTGCCTACGAGCAGTACTTC	CASSSTAYEQYF
-	TRBV15	TRBJ2-5	-	TGTGCCACCAGCAGAGATAGCGCGCCACAAGAGACCCAGTACTTC	CATSRDSAPQETQYF
-	TRBV2	TRBJ1-1	-	TGTGCCAGCAGTGAATGGAGACGGGACACTGAAGCTTTCTTT	CASSEWRRDTEAFF
once	TRBV5-1	TRBJ2-3	-	TGCGCCAGCAGCTTGGAGGGGTTTTCCACAGATACGCAGTATTTT	CASSLEGFSTDTQYF
-	TRBV24-1	TRBJ1-5	-	TGTGCCACCTCAGACATCAATCAGCCCCAGCATTTT	CATSDINQPQHF
-	TRBV5-1	TRBJ2-5	TRBD1	TGCGCCAGCAGCCCCAGGGACAGGAAAGAGACCCAGTACTTC	CASSPRDRKETQYF
once	TRBV10-3	TRBJ2-3	TRBD2	TGTGCCATCAGTGAGTCGCCCCCCCTACTCCGGGGGGGCACAGATACGCAGTATTTT	CAISESPPLLRGGTDTQYF
-	TRBV12-3/TRBV12-4	TRBJ2-1	TRBD2	TGTGCCAGCAAAGGAGCGGGGGGCGAGCAGTTCTTC	CASKGAGGEQFF
-	TRBV19	TRBJ1-3	-	TGTGCCAGTACCCTTTTCGGGACTGGAAACACCATATATTTT	CASTLFGTGNTIYF
-	TRBV13	TRBJ2-2	TRBD1	TGTGCCAGCAGCACACGCAGGGACAGGGTGGACGAAGCCGGGGAGCTGTTTTTT	CASSTRRDRVDEAGELFF
-	TRBV5-1	TRBJ2-7	-	TGCGCCAGCAGCCCTGGGGGGAGTACCCACGAGCAGTACTTC	CASSPGGSTHEQYF
-	TRBV12-3/TRBV12-4	TRBJ1-4	-	TGTGCCAGCAGTTTAGGGGCCAAGGAAAAACTGTTTTTT	CASSLGAKEKLFF
-	TRBV5-1	TRBJ2-6	-	TGCGCCAGCAGCTTGGTGGCAGGCGATTCTGGGGCCAACGTCCTGACTTTC	CASSLVAGDSGANVLTF
-	TRBV9	TRBJ2-2	TRBD2	TGTGCCAGCAGCGTAGACCTCCTAGCGGGGGGGAGATACACCGGGGAGCTGTTTTTT	CASSVDLLAGGRYTGELFF
-	TRBV28	TRBJ1-5	-	TGTGCCAGCAGTTTATCGGGAAGCTATCAGCCCCAGCATTTT	CASSLSGSYQPQHF
-	TRBV5-1	TRBJ1-4	TRBD1	TGCGCCAGCAGCCGGGACAGGGGAGTTAATGAAAAACTGTTTTTT	CASSRDRGVNEKLFF
-	TRBV11-2	TRBJ2-1	TRBD2	TGTGCCAGCAGCTTCGGGGCTAGCGGGGGTAATGAGCAGTTCTTC	CASSFGASGGNEQFF